This section outlines one TCR beta chain sequence together with its context. Antigen unknown. Trimming removed 10 bases at V and 5 bases at J, with 17 bases between. The CDR3 has 13 residues. The germline gives CDR1 ENHRY, CDR2 SYGVKD. Next came a second PCR, run for roughly 6 to 11 cycles, which used a sample-barcoded 5' primer along with a J-beta primer mix. The study obtained at least 3 million CDR3-containing paired-end reads from every sample. One entry per CDR3 protein, called by TCRdb with MiXCR from the 5' RACE reads. The repertoire holds 1.5 million or so distinct CDR3 sequences, with 40% to 50% as singletons. This entry belongs to a study of blood T cells in healthy people across ages. Study-wide points: TCR beta diversity per million T cells fell roughly linearly with age. The study found more naive CD4+ cells and higher diversity in long-lived than aged donors.

Each of the donors had approximately 10 milliliters of peripheral blood drawn into EDTA-treated Vacutainer tubes. The chain has TRBV10-3 and TRBJ2-5, with D maybe TRBD1 (6 bases). Sequencing was done on a sample of blood. This sequence originates from a woman aged 18-29 years in good health. CDR3 DNA sequence: TGTGCCACCCTGCCGAGGGACAAGGAGACCCAGTACTTC. As protein: CATLPRDKETQYF.